The text below deals with one TCR beta chain. Its antigen is not known. This entry comes from a study of T-cell memory formation after mild COVID-19. Turning to the study itself: Largely, the TCR clusters proved donor specific.

General study results and limits: Day 37-peaking second-wave clones had unconfirmed SARS-CoV-2 specificity. Day 15 to 85 contracting clones showed balanced CD4/CD8; day 15 to 37 expanders favored CD4+. Researchers report contracting CD4+ clones mostly in CM and EM, with CD8+ clones in EMRA.

Germline values: CDR1 MGHRA, CDR2 YSYEKL. The germline V and J ends were trimmed by 0 bases and 1 base, with 12 bases remaining between them. CDR3 length: 16 amino acids. MiXCR, applied by TCRdb to the 5' RACE reads, yields one record per CDR3 protein. The sample lists hundreds of thousands of distinct CDR3 sequences; 20% to 30% were seen once. The material sequenced was PBMCs or a T cell subset sorted from them (not recorded which). The TCR was taken from an adult woman who had mild COVID-19 (a few samples of this study predate the infection). Cell type and time point are not known. The rearrangement links TRBV4-1 to TRBJ1-1, with D unresolved. CDR3 DNA: TGCGCCAGCAGCCAAGATCGGGCGGTAGCGAACACTGAAGCTTTCTTT. Translating gives CASSQDRAVANTEAFF.